This T cell receptor beta chain is drawn from a study of blood T cell repertoires in COVID-19. CDR1 and CDR2 (germline): MNHEY, SVGEGT. V lost 4 bases and J lost 6, with 10 bases in between. CDR3 size: 13 residues. This table comes from immunoSEQ multiplex PCR, and its TCRdb copy is limited to in-frame clones, with some not included. The table includes approximately 50,000 clones, less than 90% detected once. Only one count was recorded for this clone. This clonotype was obtained from a human donor in a cohort sampled during active COVID-19. Sequences were obtained from peripheral blood. The rearrangement joins TRBV6-2 or TRBV6-3 to TRBJ1-5; D possibly corresponds to TRBD1 (6 bases). The CDR3 DNA reads as TGTGCCAGCAGTTGGGGGGGCAGTCAGCCCCAGCATTTT. The encoded protein is CASSWGGSQPQHF.